The 24 T cell receptor beta chains below all came from one sample that was sequenced in a study of shared clonotypes between healthy human individuals. Only in-frame clones appear in the TCRdb table, and some are missing; sequencing was by immunoSEQ multiplex PCR. This sample has approximately 2,300,000 clones, with around 90% found just once. Material: naive CD4+ T cells from PBMCs. The subset is: CD45RA+ positively selected. Source of these receptors: a man aged 18 to 30 in good health. Some clones in this sample may be carry-over from other donors' samples.

The rearrangement joins TRBV19 to TRBJ1-5; no firm D call. CDR3 size: 13 residues. Per germline, CDR1 LNHDA and CDR2 SQIVND (reference sequence). V gave up 5 bases and J gave up 7 bases, with 12 bases separating them. The CDR3 nucleotides read TGTGCCAGTAGTGTAAAAAAAGGACAGCCCCAGCATTTT. It specifies CASSVKKGQPQHF.

The rearrangement links TRBV28 to TRBJ1-4; D unclear. V was cut by 3 bases and J by 5 bases, with 13 bases left in between. Per the germline V gene, CDR1 is MDHEN and CDR2 is SYDVKM. The CDR3 extends over 15 amino acids. CDR3 coding DNA: TGTGCCAGCAGTTTTAGAGGGTCGGGCAATGAAAAACTGTTTTTT. Its translation is CASSFRGSGNEKLFF. Supplemented by reference TRBV28 and TRBJ1-4, the full variable domain reads DVKVTQSSRYLVKRTGEKVFLECVQDMDHENMFWYRQDPGLGLRLIYFSYDVKMKEKGDIPEGYSVSREKKERFSLILESASTNQTSMYLCASSFRGSGNEKLFFGSGTQLSVL.

The chain has TRBV29-1 and TRBJ2-1; D is uncertain. Germline V gene lookup returns CDR1 SQVTM and CDR2 ANQGSEA. The CDR3 totals 14 residues. Deletions cut 8 bases from V and 5 bases from J, with 19 bases between. CDR3 nucleotides: TGCAGCACCCGAAGGTCCCCTGGGGACAATGAGCAGTTCTTC. Translating it yields CSTRRSPGDNEQFF.

This chain connects TRBV6-5 to TRBJ1-5, with D possibly TRBD1 on 6 matching bases. V was cut by 6 bases and J by 5 bases, with 11 bases left in between. The germline V gene has CDR1 MNHEY and CDR2 SVGAGI. CDR3 length equals 13 residues. CDR3 nucleotides: TGTGCCAGCAGCACCTACAGGGATCAGCCCCAGCATTTT. This translates into CASSTYRDQPQHF.

The chain has TRBV28 and TRBJ2-7; no definite D call. CDR3 length: 16 residues. Trimming removed 3 bases at V and 3 bases at J, with 18 bases between. Germline lookup yields CDR1 MDHEN and CDR2 SYDVKM. CDR3 in amino acids: CASSLGPLGMDYEQYF. The DNA of the CDR3 is TGTGCCAGCAGTTTGGGTCCCTTGGGGATGGACTACGAGCAGTACTTC.

V is TRBV29-1 and J is TRBJ2-1; 10 bases align to TRBD1. This CDR3 contains 15 residues. The V and J ends lost 1 base and 8 bases, in that order; junction bases with no gene match: 8. The germline gives CDR1 SQVTM, CDR2 ANQGSEA. CDR3 region: CSVEAPTGGTYEQFF. CDR3 bases: TGCAGCGTTGAAGCCCCGACAGGGGGCACTTATGAGCAGTTCTTC.

V gene TRBV2 combines with J gene TRBJ1-2, with D possibly TRBD1 on 5 matching bases. The CDR3 length is 16 residues. V lost 5 bases to trimming and J lost 2 bases, with 18 bases between them. The germline V gene encodes CDR1 SNHLY and CDR2 FYNNEI. The CDR3 DNA sequence: TGTGCCAGCAGTCCGTATGGTGTAGGGGCGAACTATGGCTACACCTTC. It codes for CASSPYGVGANYGYTF.

This clone was observed a single time. The chain uses TRBV5-4 and TRBJ1-3; 7 nucleotides align to TRBD1. There are 16 residues in the CDR3. Looked up from germline, CDR1 is SGHNT and CDR2 is YYREEE (reference sequence). Germline trimming cut 4 bases from V and 0 bases from J; bases unmatched to any gene: 7. The CDR3 DNA sequence: TGTGCCAGCAGCCCCGGACAGGAGATCTCTGGAAACACCATATATTTT. Translation: CASSPGQEISGNTIYF.

A single count supports this clone. J is TRBJ2-7 and V is TRBV7-9; D is unresolved. Trimming stripped 3 bases from V and 2 bases from J, with 11 bases between. The CDR3 runs to 14 residues. CDR1 SEHNR and CDR2 FQNEAQ come from the germline V gene (reference sequence). The CDR3 DNA follows: TGTGCCAGCAGCTTCGGGCTGCCAACCTACGAGCAGTACTTC. Its protein product is CASSFGLPTYEQYF.

V is TRBV5-8 and J is TRBJ1-2, with D perhaps matching TRBD1 (6 bases). Trimming shortened V by 3 bases and J by 7 bases, and 10 bases separated the two germline ends. Germline V gene sequence: CDR1 SGHTS, CDR2 YDEGEE. The CDR3 spans 12 residues. This chain's CDR3 is CASSSRGFGYTF. The CDR3, as DNA: TGTGCCAGCAGCTCCAGGGGTTTTGGCTACACCTTC. Drawing the rest from reference TRBV5-8 and TRBJ1-2, the complete variable domain is EAGVTQSPTHLIKTRGQQATLRCSPISGHTSVYWYQQALGLGLQFLLWYDEGEERNRGNFPPRFSGRQFPNYSSELNVNALELEDSALYLCASSSRGFGYTFGSGTRLTVV.

The rearrangement links TRBV27 to TRBJ2-6; no definite D call. The V end lost 2 bases, the J end lost 1 base, and 9 bases lay between the germline ends. This CDR3 is built from 16 residues. Germline V CDR1 and CDR2: MNHEY, SMNVEV (reference sequence). CDR3 nucleotide sequence: TGTGCCAGCAGTTTAGCTCCGTCTTCTGGGGCCAACGTCCTGACTTTC. It translates to CASSLAPSSGANVLTF.

This chain links TRBV7-9 with TRBJ2-1; TRBD2 agrees at 7 bases. CDR1 is SEHNR and CDR2 is FQNEAQ in the germline V gene (reference sequence). V lost 0 bases, J lost 2 bases, and 7 bases stayed unmatched. The CDR3 spans 17 residues. CDR3: CASSLAWLAETYNEQFF. The CDR3 bases are TGTGCCAGCAGCTTAGCATGGCTAGCGGAGACCTACAATGAGCAGTTCTTC.

The rearrangement joins TRBV15 to TRBJ1-3, with TRBD1 identical over 7 bases. V lost 2 bases, J lost 4 bases, and 5 bases stayed unmatched. Per germline, CDR1 LNHNV and CDR2 YYDKDF (reference sequence). There are 15 residues in the CDR3. Written as DNA, the CDR3 is TGTGCCACCAGCAGACAGACGACAGGGGGAAACACCATATATTTT. It specifies CATSRQTTGGNTIYF.

The gene calls are TRBV28 and TRBJ1-1; D gene ambiguous. Germline lookup yields CDR1 MDHEN and CDR2 SYDVKM. The CDR3 contains 14 residues. V shed 8 bases and J shed 1 base, with 14 bases lying between them. The CDR3 sequence: CASWAFRGNTEAFF. CDR3 nucleotide sequence: TGTGCCAGCTGGGCGTTTCGGGGGAACACTGAAGCTTTCTTT.

The chain carries TRBV7-9 and TRBJ2-5, with unresolved D. CDR1 SEHNR and CDR2 FQNEAQ come from the germline V gene (reference sequence). V was shortened by 5 bases and J by 2 bases, with 15 bases between the two germline ends. The CDR3 is 15 amino acids. CDR3 in DNA: TGTGCCAGCAGCCACCTGTCCTCTGATCAAGAGACCCAGTACTTC. This sequence encodes CASSHLSSDQETQYF.

V is TRBV7-9 and J is TRBJ2-2; D not certain. CDR1 is SEHNR, CDR2 FQNEAQ, per germline (reference sequence). V was cut by 1 base and J by 7 bases, with 7 bases left in between. The length of the CDR3 is 13 residues. This CDR3 is CASSLGTIGELFF. The CDR3 nucleotides are TGTGCCAGCAGCTTAGGGACCATCGGGGAGCTGTTTTTT.

CDR3 protein: CASSTRTGGDPRSMAYGYTF. CDR3 DNA sequence: TGTGCCAGTAGTACGCGGACAGGGGGCGATCCAAGGTCAATGGCCTATGGCTACACCTTC. V gene TRBV19 combines with J gene TRBJ1-2; 11 positions match TRBD1. This CDR3 contains 20 residues. Germline CDR1 is LNHDA and CDR2 is SQIVND (reference sequence). V shed 4 bases, J shed 4 bases, and the junction held 20 bases outside the gene matches.

The rearrangement links TRBV4-3 to TRBJ2-2, with no clear D. V was cut by 2 bases and J by 1 base, with 11 bases left in between. This CDR3 has 16 residues. Germline assignment: CDR1 LGHNA and CDR2 YSLEER. The CDR3 region is CASSQNTWQNTGELFF. The CDR3, as DNA: TGCGCCAGCAGCCAAAACACCTGGCAGAACACCGGGGAGCTGTTTTTT.

The chain employs TRBV2 and TRBJ2-5; 8 bases agree with TRBD1. V trimming: 6 bases; J trimming: 3 bases; junction bases outside the gene matches: 9. This CDR3 comprises 15 residues. The germline CDR1 and CDR2 sequences are SNHLY and FYNNEI. The CDR3 coding sequence is TGTGCCAGCAGGAGAAGGACAGGGTACGAAGAGACCCAGTACTTC. This gives the protein CASRRRTGYEETQYF. The whole variable domain, filled in from reference TRBV2 and TRBJ2-5, reads EPEVTQTPSHQVTQMGQEVILRCVPISNHLYFYWYRQILGQKVEFLVSFYNNEISEKSEIFDDQFSVERPDGSNFTLKIRSTKLEDSAMYFCASRRRTGYEETQYFGPGTRLLVL.

The V gene is TRBV28, the J gene TRBJ2-3; unclear D gene. The germline CDR1 and CDR2 sequences are MDHEN and SYDVKM. CDR3 length: 12 residues. Trimming removed 6 bases from V and 5 bases from J, with 9 bases in between. The CDR3 loop is CASSPRRDTQYF. CDR3 DNA sequence: TGTGCCAGCAGCCCCCGTCGAGATACGCAGTATTTT. The full variable domain, its missing parts supplied by reference TRBV28 and TRBJ2-3, is DVKVTQSSRYLVKRTGEKVFLECVQDMDHENMFWYRQDPGLGLRLIYFSYDVKMKEKGDIPEGYSVSREKKERFSLILESASTNQTSMYLCASSPRRDTQYFGPGTRLTVL.

V gene TRBV9 combines with J gene TRBJ2-1; 8 nucleotides align to TRBD2. Germline CDR1 and CDR2: SGDLS and YYNGEE. V dropped 0 bases and J dropped 4; count of bases not matched to a gene: 9. CDR3 size: 17 residues. CDR3 DNA sequence: TGTGCCAGCAGCGTAGGTTTAAGCGGGAGTTTTTACAATGAGCAGTTCTTC. Protein product: CASSVGLSGSFYNEQFF.

The DNA of the CDR3 is TGTGCCAGCAGTGCCCTAAAGGGACTAGCGGGCTCCTCCTACAATGAGCAGTTCTTC. Translation: CASSALKGLAGSSYNEQFF. This rearrangement joins TRBV6-1 to TRBJ2-1; the match to TRBD2 covers 12 bases. The J segment lost 0 bases and the V segment lost 4 bases, leaving 10 bases of the junction unmatched. Germline CDR1 MNHNS, CDR2 SASEGT. The CDR3 contains 19 residues.

V is TRBV7-9 and J is TRBJ2-1, with no clear D. This CDR3 comprises 15 residues. In germline, CDR1 is SEHNR, CDR2 FQNEAQ (reference sequence). With 5 bases removed from V and 9 bases from J, the gap between germline ends came to 20 bases. The CDR3: CASSLTPLILSEQFF. CDR3 sequence (DNA): TGTGCCAGCAGCCTGACTCCTTTAATTTTAAGTGAGCAGTTCTTC. Full variable domain (rest looked up from reference TRBV7-9 and TRBJ2-1): DTGVSQNPRHKITKRGQNVTFRCDPISEHNRLYWYRQTLGQGPEFLTYFQNEAQLEKSRLLSDRFSAERPKGSFSTLEIQRTEQGDSAMYLCASSLTPLILSEQFFGPGTRLTVL.

This chain connects TRBV9 to TRBJ2-7; 9 nucleotides agree with TRBD1. CDR1 SGDLS and CDR2 YYNGEE come from the germline V gene. The CDR3 covers 14 residues. The J segment lost 6 bases and the V segment lost 4 bases, leaving 8 bases of the junction unmatched. DNA for the CDR3: TGTGCCAGCAGCCCGCGGACAGGGGCTGGCGAGCAGTACTTC. As protein: CASSPRTGAGEQYF. The variable domain in full, with the rest retrieved from reference TRBV9 and TRBJ2-7, is DSGVTQTPKHLITATGQRVTLRCSPRSGDLSVYWYQQSLDQGLQFLIQYYNGEERAKGNILERFSAQQFPDLHSELNLSSLELGDSALYFCASSPRTGAGEQYFGPGTRLTVT.